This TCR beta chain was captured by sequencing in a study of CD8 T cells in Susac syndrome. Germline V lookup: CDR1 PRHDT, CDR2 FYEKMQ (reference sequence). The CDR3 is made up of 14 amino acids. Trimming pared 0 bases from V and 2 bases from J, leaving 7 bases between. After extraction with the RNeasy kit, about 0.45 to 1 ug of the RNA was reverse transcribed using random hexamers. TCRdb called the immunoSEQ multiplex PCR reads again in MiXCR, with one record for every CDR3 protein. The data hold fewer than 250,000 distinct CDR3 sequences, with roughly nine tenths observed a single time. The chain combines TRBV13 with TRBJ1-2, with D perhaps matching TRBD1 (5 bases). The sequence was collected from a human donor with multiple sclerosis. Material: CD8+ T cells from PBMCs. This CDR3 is CASSLGRDNYGYTF. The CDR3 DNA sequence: TGTGCCAGCAGCTTAGGCCGGGACAACTATGGCTACACCTTC.